The 2 T cell receptor beta chains given below trace back to one sample, sequenced in a study of cytomegalovirus exposure and HLA in healthy donors. Amplification used 60 Vbeta primers and 13 Jbeta primers. The method was immunoSEQ multiplex PCR; TCRdb's version includes in-frame clones alone and lacks a portion of them. The sample includes approximately 130,000 clones. Sequencing was performed on PBMCs. These receptors originate from a woman aged 55-75 years in good health and CMV-seronegative.

This chain uses TRBV6-4 with TRBJ2-7; 10 bases are shared with TRBD2. The CDR3 loop spans 18 amino acids. In germline, CDR1 is MRHNA, CDR2 SNTAGT. The trim removed 6 bases at V and 0 bases at J, leaving 14 bases unmatched. The chain's CDR3 is CASSHGTSACFGSYEQYF. The CDR3 DNA reads as TGTGCCAGCAGCCACGGGACTAGCGCATGTTTTGGCTCCTACGAGCAGTACTTC.

The rearrangement uses TRBV19 and TRBJ1-5; D might be TRBD1 (6 bases). The germline V gene has CDR1 LNHDA and CDR2 SQIVND (reference sequence). This CDR3 has 13 residues. V lost 10 bases and J 5 bases, leaving 15 bases between the germline ends. The CDR3 DNA follows: TGTGCCACCGAAGACAGGAGTTATCAGCCCCAGCATTTT. This translates into CATEDRSYQPQHF.